The 6 T cell receptor beta chains presented below share a single source sample, sequenced in a study of identical twins. Via MiXCR, TCRdb re-called the 5' RACE reads, giving one row per CDR3 protein. Among more than 350,000 distinct CDR3 sequences listed, roughly 9% were seen once. Sequencing was performed on naive T cells sorted from blood. These receptors came from a woman aged 45-60 years in good health.

This clonotype has more than one count but fewer than ten. The J gene is TRBJ2-5, the V gene TRBV28, with D hard to call. The V gene lost 2 bases and the J gene lost 5 bases, with 9 bases spanning the gap. CDR1 is MDHEN and CDR2 is SYDVKM in the germline V gene. The length of the CDR3 is 13 residues. CDR3 DNA sequence: TGTGCCAGCAGTTTACAGCTGGCGGAGACCCAGTACTTC. Amino acid sequence: CASSLQLAETQYF.

This clonotype was recorded a few times. CDR3 loop: CASSLGLSGKSGANTEAFF. Written as DNA, the CDR3 is TGTGCCAGCAGCTTAGGGTTGTCGGGCAAATCAGGGGCCAACACTGAAGCTTTCTTT. The chain uses TRBV11-2 and TRBJ1-1, with TRBD1 as a possible D gene (6 bases). V lost 1 base to trimming and J lost 2 bases, with 23 bases between them. Germline values: CDR1 SGHAT, CDR2 FQNNGV. This CDR3 region has 19 residues. The full variable domain, completed using reference TRBV11-2 and TRBJ1-1, is EAGVAQSPRYKIIEKRQSVAFWCNPISGHATLYWYQQILGQGPKLLIQFQNNGVVDDSQLPKDRFSAERLKGVDSTLKIQPAKLEDSAVYLCASSLGLSGKSGANTEAFFGQGTRLTVV.

This clonotype was counted many times. The CDR3 DNA is TGTGCCAGTAGTATGACTAGCGGGACCTACAATGAGCAGTTCTTC. As protein: CASSMTSGTYNEQFF. This chain connects TRBV19 to TRBJ2-1, with TRBD2 matching over 11 bases. Germline V lookup: CDR1 LNHDA, CDR2 SQIVND (reference sequence). With V trimmed by 3 bases and J by 2 bases, 0 bases remained unmatched. The CDR3 sequence is 15 residues long.

This clonotype was seen repeatedly, ten times or more. The rearrangement uses TRBV7-9 and TRBJ1-1; D gene unclear. The CDR3 contains 12 residues. Per the germline V gene, CDR1 is SEHNR and CDR2 is FQNEAQ (reference sequence). V was clipped by 5 bases and J by 7 bases, with 11 bases between them. The CDR3 bases are TGTGCCAGCAGCCTCACGGGAGTTGAAGCTTTCTTT. It yields the protein CASSLTGVEAFF.

This clonotype has a handful of counts. The gene calls are TRBV6-5 and TRBJ2-7; 9 bases line up with TRBD1. Trimming took 9 bases from V and 4 from J; bases not matched to a gene: 7. The CDR3 length is 13 residues. Germline V gene sequence: CDR1 MNHEY, CDR2 SVGAGI. The CDR3 DNA reads as TGTGCCAGTTCCGGGACAGGGTTATACGAGCAGTACTTC. Its translation: CASSGTGLYEQYF.

The genes are TRBV5-1 and TRBJ2-6; no clear D. Germline V gene lookup returns CDR1 SGHRS and CDR2 YFSETQ. Trimming took 3 bases from V and 0 from J, leaving 16 bases between them. There are 18 residues in the CDR3. Here the CDR3 reads CASSSRQLQASGANVLTF. The CDR3 nucleotides are TGCGCCAGCAGCTCTAGACAACTACAAGCCTCTGGGGCCAACGTCCTGACTTTC.